Shown below are 30 T cell receptor beta chains from a single sample sequenced in a study of T-cell memory formation after mild COVID-19. TCRdb re-called the 5' RACE reads with MiXCR, one entry per CDR3 protein. Of roughly 130,000 distinct CDR3 sequences in the sample, 15% to 20% were seen once. The specimen was PBMCs or a T cell subset sorted from them (not recorded which). Receptors originate from an adult woman who had mild COVID-19 (a few samples of this study predate the infection). Cell type and time point are not known.

This clonotype was counted between two and nine times. The chain uses TRBV6-5 and TRBJ2-1; unclear D gene. Trimming removed 2 bases at V and 10 bases at J, with 6 bases between. The CDR3 loop spans 11 amino acids. CDR1 is MNHEY, CDR2 SVGAGI, per germline. The CDR3 reads CASSYASEQFF. The CDR3 bases are TGTGCCAGCAGTTACGCGAGCGAGCAGTTCTTC.

This rearrangement joins TRBV24-1 to TRBJ2-1; 7 positions agree with TRBD1. CDR1 KGHDR and CDR2 SFDVKD come from the germline V gene. The junction had 9 bases not matched to a gene; V was cut back by 7 bases and J by 10 bases. The CDR3 is made up of 13 amino acids. This CDR3 reads CATRTTGLEEQFF. In DNA form, the CDR3 reads TGTGCCACCAGAACGACAGGGTTGGAGGAGCAGTTCTTC.

This clonotype was observed a few times. The DNA of the CDR3 is TGTGCCAGCAGTTTCGTAGGGCCGAACACTGAAGCTTTCTTT. Translating gives CASSFVGPNTEAFF. The gene calls are TRBV27 and TRBJ1-1; D is uncertain. The CDR3 covers 14 residues. Germline V gene data show CDR1 as MNHEY and CDR2 as SMNVEV (reference sequence). V was trimmed by 3 bases and J by 1 base, leaving 9 bases between them.

This clonotype was counted a few times. The V call is TRBV11-3, the J call TRBJ2-5, with D possibly being TRBD2 (7 bases). The CDR3 is made up of 16 amino acids. CDR1 SGHNT and CDR2 YENEEA come from the germline V gene. Trimming took 3 bases from V and 1 from J, leaving 15 bases between them. CDR3 in DNA: TGTGCCAGCAGCTTCGGGGGGCGGGGGCCCCAAGAGACCCAGTACTTC. Translated: CASSFGGRGPQETQYF.

This clonotype was picked up a small number of times. The J gene is TRBJ2-7, the V gene TRBV5-1; D call uncertain. V was shortened by 1 base and J by 4 bases, with 12 bases between the two germline ends. Germline V gives CDR1 SGHRS, CDR2 YFSETQ. The CDR3 is 14 residues long. The CDR3 loop is CASSLRPPAYEQYF. Here the CDR3 DNA reads TGCGCCAGCAGCTTGAGACCTCCTGCTTACGAGCAGTACTTC.

This clonotype has only a few counts. V is TRBV15 and J is TRBJ2-7; tentative D call: TRBD2 (5 bases). The V and J ends lost 1 base and 4 bases respectively, with 11 bases between them. Per the germline V gene, CDR1 is LNHNV and CDR2 is YYDKDF (reference sequence). The CDR3 consists of 14 residues. CDR3 region: CATSRVREPYEQYF. The CDR3 DNA reads TGTGCCACCAGCAGAGTGAGGGAACCATACGAGCAGTACTTC.

The CDR3 loop is CASSLGRGRDYGYTF. The CDR3 DNA follows: TGTGCCAGCAGCTTAGGTCGGGGGCGCGACTATGGCTACACCTTC. This sequence joins TRBV7-2 and TRBJ1-2; TRBD1 is a possible D gene (6 bases). CDR1 and CDR2 (germline): SGHTA, FQGNSA. Deletions cut 1 base from V and 3 bases from J, with 12 bases between. This CDR3 contains 15 residues.

This sequence joins TRBV7-2 and TRBJ2-1; D is unresolved. The length of the CDR3 is 14 residues. V lost 4 bases and J 3 bases, leaving 10 bases between the germline ends. Per the germline V gene, CDR1 is SGHTA and CDR2 is FQGNSA. CDR3 sequence (DNA): TGTGCCAGCAGCTCCCCCTTGCGCTACAATGAGCAGTTCTTC. Translation: CASSSPLRYNEQFF.

The chain has TRBV19 and TRBJ2-4, with D unresolved. Germline V gene sequence: CDR1 LNHDA, CDR2 SQIVND (reference sequence). This CDR3 is 13 amino acids long. V was shortened by 6 bases and J by 6 bases, with 12 bases between the two germline ends. Here the CDR3 DNA reads TGTGCCAGTAGCCTGACGGATATAAACATTCAGTACTTC. Its translation: CASSLTDINIQYF. The full variable domain, its missing parts supplied by reference TRBV19 and TRBJ2-4, is DGGITQSPKYLFRKEGQNVTLSCEQNLNHDAMYWYRQDPGQGLRLIYYSQIVNDFQKGDIAEGYSVSREKKESFPLTVTSAQKNPTAFYLCASSLTDINIQYFGAGTRLSVL.

This clonotype was seen only a few times. The chain uses TRBV7-9 and TRBJ1-5; D remains ambiguous. The CDR3 is 15 amino acids. V was pared by 4 bases and J by 0 bases, with 10 bases between. The germline V gene has CDR1 SEHNR and CDR2 FQNEAQ (reference sequence). Here the CDR3 DNA reads TGTGCCAGCAGCTCCGAGGTCTATAGCAATCAGCCCCAGCATTTT. This translates into CASSSEVYSNQPQHF.

This clonotype occurred a few times. The chain recombines TRBV7-8 with TRBJ1-2; 9 nucleotides line up with TRBD1. V lost 2 bases to trimming and J lost 7 bases; unmatched junction nucleotides: 8. The CDR3 contains 15 residues. Germline V gives CDR1 SGHVS, CDR2 FQNEAQ. CDR3 region: CASSLYGQGTGGYTF. As DNA, the CDR3 is TGTGCCAGCAGCTTATACGGACAGGGGACTGGTGGCTACACCTTC.

This clonotype came up a few times. V gene TRBV10-3 combines with J gene TRBJ2-3, with D hard to call. CDR1 is ENHRY, CDR2 SYGVKD, per germline. Trimming removed 4 bases from V and 6 bases from J, with 8 bases in between. This CDR3 has 12 amino acids. The CDR3 sequence is CAISANYDTQYF. CDR3 bases: TGTGCCATCAGTGCGAACTACGATACGCAGTATTTT.

Many counts were recorded for this clonotype. The J gene is TRBJ2-1, the V gene TRBV4-2, with TRBD2 matching over 11 bases. The germline gives CDR1 LGHNA, CDR2 YNFKEQ. V dropped 2 bases and J dropped 7; count of bases not matched to a gene: 7. There are 16 residues in the CDR3. The CDR3 spells CASSQFTGTSGNEQFF. In DNA, the CDR3 is TGTGCCAGCAGCCAATTTACCGGGACTAGCGGTAATGAGCAGTTCTTC.

This clonotype has a handful of counts. The CDR3 protein is CSARDGAGTSVFF. The CDR3 DNA reads TGCAGTGCTAGAGATGGGGCCGGGACTAGCGTGTTCTTC. V gene TRBV20-1 combines with J gene TRBJ2-1, with 10 bases aligning to TRBD2. The CDR3 has 13 residues. V trimming: 0 bases; J trimming: 15 bases; junction bases outside the gene matches: 8. CDR1 and CDR2 (germline): DFQATT, SNEGSKA (reference sequence).

There are a few counts of this clonotype. V and J are TRBV4-2 and TRBJ2-1; 9 bases align to TRBD1. Trimming cost V 0 bases and J 4 bases; bases outside gene matches: 7. The CDR3 has 17 residues. Germline assignment: CDR1 LGHNA and CDR2 YNFKEQ. This CDR3 reads CASSQDRWTGAYNEQFF. The CDR3, as DNA: TGTGCCAGCAGCCAAGATCGCTGGACAGGGGCTTACAATGAGCAGTTCTTC.

This sequence joins TRBV24-1 and TRBJ2-3; the D gene could be TRBD1 or TRBD2 (5 bases each). The V gene lost 7 bases and the J gene lost 0 bases, with 10 bases spanning the gap. CDR1 is KGHDR and CDR2 is SFDVKD in the germline V gene. This CDR3 region has 14 residues. This chain's CDR3 is CATSPGPSTDTQYF. DNA for the CDR3: TGTGCCACCAGCCCGGGACCTAGCACAGATACGCAGTATTTT.

This chain joins TRBV30 and TRBJ2-7; a weak D match, TRBD2 (6 bases). CDR3 length equals 16 residues. Per the germline V gene, CDR1 is GTSNPN and CDR2 is SVGIG (reference sequence). V was cut by 0 bases and J by 1 base, with 16 bases left in between. The CDR3 nucleotides are TGTGCCTGGAGTGTACTTGCGGGGTACAAATCCTACGAGCAGTACTTC. Protein: CAWSVLAGYKSYEQYF.

This clonotype was detected only a few times. V is TRBV12-3 or TRBV12-4 and J is TRBJ2-5, with 8 positions matching TRBD2. The CDR3 sequence is 15 residues long. Trimming at V came to 5 bases and at J to 2 bases, leaving 7 bases not matched to a gene. The CDR3, as DNA: TGTGCCAGCAGTCCCCGGGAGGGGAAACAAGAGACCCAGTACTTC. Protein sequence: CASSPREGKQETQYF.

By proportion, this clonotype is medium-sized (0.01 to 0.1%). The chain carries TRBV7-2 and TRBJ2-7; D might be TRBD1 (6 bases). This CDR3 spans 14 amino acids. CDR1 and CDR2 from the germline V gene are SGHTA and FQGNSA. Deletions cut 1 base from V and 3 bases from J, with 10 bases between. The CDR3, as DNA: TGTGCCAGCAGCTTAGTTGGGGGCGTCTACGAGCAGTACTTC. Encoded protein: CASSLVGGVYEQYF.

There are a few counts of this clonotype. The chain carries TRBV24-1 and TRBJ2-2, with D perhaps matching TRBD2 (5 bases). The germline V and J ends were trimmed by 8 bases and 7 bases, with 13 bases remaining between them. CDR1 and CDR2 (germline): KGHDR, SFDVKD. CDR3 size: 13 residues. The CDR3 is CATMEEWGGELFF. The CDR3, as DNA: TGTGCCACCATGGAGGAATGGGGCGGGGAGCTGTTTTTT.

This clonotype has a handful of counts. The chain uses TRBV15 and TRBJ2-3, with D possibly matching TRBD2 (6 bases). The CDR3 runs to 16 residues. V dropped 3 bases and J dropped 3 bases, with 16 bases sitting between them. Germline V lookup: CDR1 LNHNV, CDR2 YYDKDF (reference sequence). Here the CDR3 reads CATSRGNGGSTDTQYF. CDR3 coding DNA: TGTGCCACCAGCAGGGGTAACGGGGGTTCGACAGATACGCAGTATTTT.

J is TRBJ2-2 and V is TRBV6-1, with TRBD1 matching 9 bases. The V and J ends lost 5 bases and 3 bases, in that order; junction bases with no gene match: 13. The CDR3 length is 18 residues. Germline assignment: CDR1 MNHNS and CDR2 SASEGT. CDR3 amino acids: CASSPRQGGLRYTGELFF. CDR3 DNA: TGTGCCAGCAGTCCTCGACAGGGGGGTTTGCGTTACACCGGGGAGCTGTTTTTT.

The chain uses TRBV12-3 or TRBV12-4 and TRBJ2-5, with a weak D call TRBD1 (6 bases). Trimming removed 3 bases at V and 5 bases at J, with 10 bases between. The CDR3 has 13 amino acids. The CDR3 sequence: CASSFSGVETQYF. CDR3 coding DNA: TGTGCCAGCAGTTTTTCAGGGGTGGAGACCCAGTACTTC.

This clonotype was found many times. The rearrangement links TRBV7-6 to TRBJ2-7; perhaps D is TRBD1 or TRBD2 (5 bases each). Deletions cut 3 bases from V and 3 bases from J, with 12 bases between. The CDR3 is 14 amino acids. Germline V lookup: CDR1 SGHVS, CDR2 FNYEAQ. The CDR3 is CASSLGDEGYEQYF. The CDR3 DNA follows: TGTGCCAGCAGCTTGGGGGATGAGGGCTACGAGCAGTACTTC. Combining the CDR3 with reference TRBV7-6 and TRBJ2-7 gives the whole variable domain GAGVSQSPRYKVTKRGQDVALRCDPISGHVSLYWYRQALGQGPEFLTYFNYEAQQDKSGLPNDRFSAERPEGSISTLTIQRTEQRDSAMYRCASSLGDEGYEQYFGPGTRLTVT.

V gene TRBV6-5 combines with J gene TRBJ2-5; 10 nucleotides agree with TRBD2. CDR3 length equals 14 residues. V was pared by 5 bases and J by 5 bases, with 5 bases of the junction left unmatched. Germline CDR1 reads MNHEY; CDR2 reads SVGAGI. This CDR3 reads CASSTKAGGETQYF. The DNA for the CDR3 is TGTGCCAGCAGTACGAAAGCGGGAGGGGAGACCCAGTACTTC.

This clonotype was seen a handful of times. CDR3 nucleotide sequence: TGTGCCAGCAGCGGACAGGGATGGGCTGAAGCTTTCTTT. Translation gives CASSGQGWAEAFF. This chain uses TRBV5-6 with TRBJ1-1, with TRBD1 matching 8 bases. The V segment lost 4 bases and the J segment 6 bases; nucleotides outside the gene matches: 5. Germline V gene sequence: CDR1 SGHDT, CDR2 YYEEEE. This CDR3 has 13 amino acids. The variable domain in full, completed from reference TRBV5-6 and TRBJ1-1, reads DAGVTQSPTHLIKTRGQQVTLRCSPKSGHDTVSWYQQALGQGPQFIFQYYEEEERQRGNFPDRFSGHQFPNYSSELNVNALLLGDSALYLCASSGQGWAEAFFGQGTRLTVV.

The rearrangement uses TRBV2 and TRBJ1-6, with D perhaps matching TRBD1 (5 bases). This CDR3 contains 14 residues. Germline V lookup: CDR1 SNHLY, CDR2 FYNNEI. V lost 4 bases and J 5 bases, leaving 9 bases between the germline ends. DNA of the CDR3: TGTGCCAGCAGTGTACAGGAGGATAATTCACCCCTCCACTTT. The encoded protein is CASSVQEDNSPLHF.

V and J are TRBV20-1 and TRBJ1-2, with 7 nucleotides matching TRBD1. The CDR3 loop spans 17 amino acids. Germline CDR1 is DFQATT and CDR2 is SNEGSKA (reference sequence). V dropped 5 bases and J dropped 5; count of bases not matched to a gene: 20. The DNA of the CDR3 is TGCAGTGCTCCACGAAGGCCCGGGACAGATTATGGGTATGGCTACACCTTC. As protein: CSAPRRPGTDYGYGYTF.

This clonotype was seen a handful of times. The chain employs TRBV30 and TRBJ1-1; D not resolved. Germline CDR1 is GTSNPN and CDR2 is SVGIG (reference sequence). The CDR3 runs 13 residues. The V end was cut by 0 bases, the J end by 8 bases, with 13 bases between. CDR3 DNA sequence: TGTGCCTGGAGTGTAAAAGGGTTGGGGGAAGCTTTCTTT. This encodes CAWSVKGLGEAFF.

This chain joins TRBV7-6 and TRBJ2-1; D assignment may be TRBD1 or TRBD2 (5 bases each). There are 15 residues in the CDR3. Germline lookup yields CDR1 SGHVS and CDR2 FNYEAQ. Trimming stripped 5 bases from V and 8 bases from J, with 19 bases between. The CDR3: CASSPSLAGSDEQFF. CDR3 DNA: TGTGCCAGCAGCCCTAGCCTGGCAGGGTCAGATGAGCAGTTCTTC.